The 20 T cell receptor beta chains listed next were all sequenced from one sample in a study of blood T cell repertoires in COVID-19. Libraries were prepared by immunoSEQ multiplex PCR; TCRdb keeps only in-frame clonotypes and omits some of them. This table holds approximately 220,000 clones, roughly nine tenths found once. Specimen: PBMCs or T cells enriched from blood (not recorded which). These receptors originate from a woman aged 25 to 45 who had recovered from COVID-19.

The chain is built from TRBV7-2 and TRBJ2-2; D is perhaps TRBD1 (6 bases). Germline lookup yields CDR1 SGHTA and CDR2 FQGNSA. The length of the CDR3 is 13 residues. Between the trimmed V and J ends, which lost 6 bases and 7 bases, there was a span of 12 bases. CDR3 sequence reads: CASRDGQFGELFF. CDR3 sequence (DNA): TGTGCCAGCAGGGATGGACAGTTCGGGGAGCTGTTTTTT.

This clone has more than one count but fewer than ten. The chain recombines TRBV6-4 with TRBJ1-5; 8 nucleotides line up with TRBD1. V trimming: 0 bases; J trimming: 6 bases; junction bases outside the gene matches: 7. Per the germline V gene, CDR1 is MRHNA and CDR2 is SNTAGT. The CDR3 totals 16 residues. CDR3 nucleotides: TGTGCCAGCAGTGACTCACCCGGGACAGGTGTTCAGCCCCAGCATTTT. It yields the protein CASSDSPGTGVQPQHF.

This chain joins TRBV27 and TRBJ1-3, with D unresolved. Per germline, CDR1 MNHEY and CDR2 SMNVEV (reference sequence). This CDR3 region has 15 residues. Trimming left V 1 base short and J 0 bases short, with 7 bases between. The DNA for the CDR3 is TGTGCCAGCAGTTTATTGCCAGGCTCTGGAAACACCATATATTTT. This sequence encodes CASSLLPGSGNTIYF.

The chain employs TRBV29-1 and TRBJ1-2; weak D call: TRBD1 (5 bases). V was trimmed by 3 bases and J by 7 bases, leaving 9 bases between them. This CDR3 region has 11 residues. The germline V gene has CDR1 SQVTM and CDR2 ANQGSEA. The chain's CDR3 is CSVEGRGGYTF. In DNA, the CDR3 is TGCAGCGTTGAGGGGCGCGGTGGCTACACCTTC.

V is TRBV7-8 and J is TRBJ1-6; D unclear. The CDR3 runs 13 residues. Per the germline V gene, CDR1 is SGHVS and CDR2 is FQNEAQ. Trimming took off 5 bases at V and 3 bases at J, with 5 bases between the two ends. CDR3 DNA: TGTGCCAGCAGCGGGCTCTATAATTCACCCCTCCACTTT. Its translation is CASSGLYNSPLHF.

This clone was seen ten or more times. V gene TRBV7-3 combines with J gene TRBJ2-3; D perhaps matches TRBD2 (5 bases). Per the germline V gene, CDR1 is SGHTA and CDR2 is FQGTGA. The V gene lost 5 bases and the J gene lost 2 bases, with 14 bases spanning the gap. This CDR3 contains 15 residues. The CDR3 nucleotides are TGTGCCAGCAGCCAGCAAGGACTTGACACAGATACGCAGTATTTT. Its translation: CASSQQGLDTDTQYF.

The rearrangement links TRBV6-5 to TRBJ2-1; 7 bases match TRBD2. CDR3 size: 16 residues. Losses at the gene ends were 0 bases for V and 4 bases for J; bases not matched to a gene: 6. CDR1 and CDR2 from the germline V gene are MNHEY and SVGAGI. CDR3 in DNA: TGTGCCAGCAGTTACTCGGCGGGGGAGGGGTACAATGAGCAGTTCTTC. This codes for CASSYSAGEGYNEQFF.

This clone was seen once. V gene TRBV7-6 combines with J gene TRBJ2-3; TRBD2 matches 12 bases. J was trimmed by 3 bases and V by 4 bases; bases with no gene match: 14. CDR3 length: 19 residues. CDR1 is SGHVS and CDR2 is FNYEAQ in the germline V gene. The CDR3 nucleotides read TGTGCCAGCAGCTCCGCAAAATCAACTAGCGGGGGGAGGACAGATACGCAGTATTTT. This sequence encodes CASSSAKSTSGGRTDTQYF. The whole variable domain, remainder taken from reference TRBV7-6 and TRBJ2-3, is GAGVSQSPRYKVTKRGQDVALRCDPISGHVSLYWYRQALGQGPEFLTYFNYEAQQDKSGLPNDRFSAERPEGSISTLTIQRTEQRDSAMYRCASSSAKSTSGGRTDTQYFGPGTRLTVL.

This rearrangement joins TRBV4-1 to TRBJ2-7, with 9 bases matching TRBD1. With V trimmed by 3 bases and J by 2 bases, 5 bases remained unmatched. The germline gives CDR1 MGHRA, CDR2 YSYEKL. The CDR3 is 15 amino acids. DNA of the CDR3: TGCGCCAGCAGCCACGCGGGACAGGGCCCCTACGAGCAGTACTTC. Amino acids: CASSHAGQGPYEQYF.

To note about this clone: The same CDR3 can be traced to other DNA sequences in this sample. The chain is built from TRBV9 and TRBJ1-3; weak D call: TRBD1 (6 bases). Trimming took off 3 bases at V and 2 bases at J, with 9 bases between the two ends. The CDR3 is 14 residues long. Germline V gene data show CDR1 as SGDLS and CDR2 as YYNGEE. In nucleotides, the CDR3 is TGTGCCAGCAGCGAGACAGGTACTGGAAACACCATATATTTT. Translated, it gives CASSETGTGNTIYF.

This clone was found a few times. The chain couples TRBV2 to TRBJ1-6, with D tentatively TRBD1 (5 bases). The V end lost 0 bases, the J end lost 2 bases, and 11 bases lay between the germline ends. The CDR3 covers 17 residues. Germline CDR1 SNHLY, CDR2 FYNNEI. For the CDR3, the DNA is TGTGCCAGCAGTGAAGCGAGGGGAGGCCCCTATAATTCACCCCTCCACTTT. This sequence encodes CASSEARGGPYNSPLHF.

V and J are TRBV27 and TRBJ2-2; possibly TRBD1 for D (7 bases). CDR3 size: 15 residues. V lost 7 bases and J 9 bases, leaving 21 bases between the germline ends. Looked up from germline, CDR1 is MNHEY and CDR2 is SMNVEV (reference sequence). CDR3 coding DNA: TGTGCCAGCACCTGGGGGGACAGCTTGTTCCGGGAGCTGTTTTTT. It codes for CASTWGDSLFRELFF.

The rearrangement links TRBV5-1 to TRBJ2-4; D is possibly TRBD2 (5 bases). The CDR3 covers 16 residues. Germline V gene lookup returns CDR1 SGHRS and CDR2 YFSETQ. Between the trimmed V and J ends, which lost 0 bases and 0 bases, there was a span of 10 bases. The CDR3 reads CASSLEGGLAKNIQYF. CDR3 coding DNA: TGCGCCAGCAGCTTGGAGGGCGGGTTAGCCAAAAACATTCAGTACTTC.

The rearrangement uses TRBV21-1 and TRBJ2-5; the table names TRBD1, a call not compared with the DNA. TRBV21-1 is a known pseudogene. This CDR3 is built from 12 residues. CDR3 coding DNA: TGTGCCATAACAGGGTACCAAGAGACCCAGTACTTC. Protein: CAITGYQETQYF.

The chain combines TRBV6-1 with TRBJ2-7; 8 positions agree with TRBD1. The ends lost 2 bases at V and 6 bases at J; junction bases unmatched: 9. Germline V CDR1 and CDR2: MNHNS, SASEGT. The CDR3 has 15 amino acids. This CDR3 reads CASSETSGGFREQYF. The CDR3 DNA follows: TGTGCCAGCAGTGAAACGTCAGGGGGCTTTCGCGAGCAGTACTTC.

V usage is TRBV4-2 and J usage is TRBJ1-5, with a weak D call TRBD1 (5 bases). Germline CDR1 is LGHNA and CDR2 is YNFKEQ. With 1 base removed from V and 5 bases from J, the gap between germline ends came to 6 bases. The CDR3 runs to 13 residues. The CDR3 sequence is CASSQVGDQPQHF. CDR3 sequence (DNA): TGTGCCAGCAGCCAAGTAGGGGATCAGCCCCAGCATTTT.

Written as DNA, the CDR3 is TGTGCCAGCAGTTCTCCCAACAGGGCCGGGGAGCTGTTTTTT. Protein sequence: CASSSPNRAGELFF. J is TRBJ2-2 and V is TRBV27; TRBD1 is a possible D gene (6 bases). Trimming stripped 4 bases from V and 6 bases from J, with 12 bases between. Germline loops: CDR1 MNHEY, CDR2 SMNVEV (reference sequence). The CDR3 is 14 amino acids.

The V gene is TRBV6-1, the J gene TRBJ2-5, with a possible D match to TRBD2 (7 bases). Germline V gene sequence: CDR1 MNHNS, CDR2 SASEGT. The CDR3 totals 14 residues. Between the trimmed V and J ends, which lost 3 bases and 7 bases, there was a span of 15 bases. For the CDR3, the DNA is TGTGCCAGCAGTGATTACGGGGGGCAGGGGACCCAGTACTTC. Its translation is CASSDYGGQGTQYF.

This clone appeared a single time. V gene TRBV4-1 combines with J gene TRBJ2-1; D is undetermined. V was shortened by 1 base and J by 0 bases, with 22 bases between the two germline ends. CDR1 and CDR2 from the germline V gene are MGHRA and YSYEKL. The CDR3 length is 20 residues. The CDR3 loop reads CASSQGTPTIKTGSYNEQFF. CDR3 DNA sequence: TGCGCCAGCAGCCAAGGAACACCGACGATCAAAACGGGCTCCTACAATGAGCAGTTCTTC.

This chain joins TRBV4-2 and TRBJ2-3; a weak D match, TRBD2 (7 bases). Germline V CDR1 and CDR2: LGHNA, YNFKEQ. Trimming stripped 0 bases from V and 3 bases from J, with 16 bases between. The CDR3 covers 17 residues. The CDR3 region has the DNA TGTGCCAGCAGCCAAGAAGGCCTAGGGAGGGGGACAGATACGCAGTATTTT. Protein: CASSQEGLGRGTDTQYF.